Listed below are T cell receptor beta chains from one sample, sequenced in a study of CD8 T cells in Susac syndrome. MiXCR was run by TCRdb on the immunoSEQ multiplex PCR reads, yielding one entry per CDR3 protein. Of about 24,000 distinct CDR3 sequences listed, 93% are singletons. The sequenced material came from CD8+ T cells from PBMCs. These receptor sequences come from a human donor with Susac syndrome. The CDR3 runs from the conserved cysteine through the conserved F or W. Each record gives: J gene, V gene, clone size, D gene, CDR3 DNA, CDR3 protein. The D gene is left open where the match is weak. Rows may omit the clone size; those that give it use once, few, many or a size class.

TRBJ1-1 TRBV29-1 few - TGCAGCGTTGAGGTCGACAGCGCGATGAACACTGAAGCTTTCTTT CSVEVDSAMNTEAFF
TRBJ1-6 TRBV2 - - TGTGCCAGCAGTGAAGGGTGGGTTACAGGGACCTCACCCCTCCACTTT CASSEGWVTGTSPLHF
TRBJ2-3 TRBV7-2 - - TGTGCCAGCAGCTTTAATACGGGGGGCCTTGGCACAGATACGCAGTATTTT CASSFNTGGLGTDTQYF
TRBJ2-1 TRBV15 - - TGTGCCACCAGCACTGGGTTGAGCTCCTACAATGAGCAGTTCTTC CATSTGLSSYNEQFF
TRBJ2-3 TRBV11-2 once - TGTGCCAGCAGCTTAGCGGGTACGCAGTATTTT CASSLAGTQYF
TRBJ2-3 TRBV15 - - TGTGCCACCAGCGCCGTGGACACCCATGGACCAGATACGCAGTATTTT CATSAVDTHGPDTQYF
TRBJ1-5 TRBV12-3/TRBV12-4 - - TGTGCCAGCAGTTCAGACCCAGGGGCTTTACTTAATAGCAATCAGCCCCAGCATTTT CASSSDPGALLNSNQPQHF
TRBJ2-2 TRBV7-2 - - TGTGCCAGCAGCGGAAGGGGACAACTAAACACCGGGGAGCTGTTTTTT CASSGRGQLNTGELFF
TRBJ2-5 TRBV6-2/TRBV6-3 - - TGTGCCAGCAGTTACGCGGGGCGCGACGAGACCCAGTACTTC CASSYAGRDETQYF
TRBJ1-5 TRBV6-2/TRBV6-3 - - TGTGCCAGCAGAATACAGGGATATCAGCCCCAGCATTTT CASRIQGYQPQHF
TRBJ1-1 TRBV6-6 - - TGTGCCAGCAGTTACGGGATCATGGGCACTGAAGCTTTCTTT CASSYGIMGTEAFF
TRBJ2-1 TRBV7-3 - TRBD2 TGTGCCAGCAGCTTACTAGCGGGGGGTGATGAGCAGTTCTTC CASSLLAGGDEQFF
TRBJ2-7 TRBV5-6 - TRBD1 TGTGCCAGCAGCATCGGACGACAGGGAATAAGATCCTACGAGCAGTACTTC CASSIGRQGIRSYEQYF
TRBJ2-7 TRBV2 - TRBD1 TGTGCCAGCAGTGACCCTCAGACAGGGGCGGGCTCCTACGAGCAGTACTTC CASSDPQTGAGSYEQYF
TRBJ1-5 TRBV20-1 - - TGCAGTGCTTCCCCTGAGGCGGCTAGCAATCAGCCCCAGCATTTT CSASPEAASNQPQHF
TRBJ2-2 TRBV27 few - TGTGCCAGCAGTTCAGGGAACACCGGGGAGCTGTTTTTT CASSSGNTGELFF
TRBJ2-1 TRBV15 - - TGTGCCACCAGCAGGGGCTCCTACAATGAGCAGTTCTTC CATSRGSYNEQFF
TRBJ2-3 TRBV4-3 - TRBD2 TGCGCCAGCAGCCAAAACATAGCGGGGGGTTGGATAGATACGCAGTATTTT CASSQNIAGGWIDTQYF
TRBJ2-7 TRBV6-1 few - TGTGCCAGCAGTGAAATAGGACGATACGAGCAGTACTTC CASSEIGRYEQYF
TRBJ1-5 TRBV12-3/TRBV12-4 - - TGTGCCAGCAGTTTAGCACATAATCAGCCCCAGCATTTT CASSLAHNQPQHF
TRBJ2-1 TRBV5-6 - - TGTGCCAGCAGCTTAGTACGTAATGAGCAGTTCTTC CASSLVRNEQFF
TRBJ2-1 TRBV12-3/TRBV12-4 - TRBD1 TGTGCCAGCAGCCCGAGACAGGGTAGGACCTCCTACAATGAGCAGTTCTTC CASSPRQGRTSYNEQFF
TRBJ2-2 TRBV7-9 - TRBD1 TGTGCCAGCAGCTTCAGTCCTACCCGAGGGACAGGGTCCGGGGAGCTGTTTTTT CASSFSPTRGTGSGELFF
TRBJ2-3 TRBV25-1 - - TGTGCCAGCAGTGAATGGGGGCGGAGCACAGATACGCAGTATTTT CASSEWGRSTDTQYF
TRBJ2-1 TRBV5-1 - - TGCGCCAGCAGCTTGGCCGGGTTAAACAGGGCGGTCAATGAGCAGTTCTTC CASSLAGLNRAVNEQFF
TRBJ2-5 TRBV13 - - TGTGCCAGCAGCCCCCAGGGTAGCGCGGAGACCCAGTACTTC CASSPQGSAETQYF
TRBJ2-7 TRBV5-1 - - TGCGCCAGCAGCTTGGTTTGGGGGCCCTCCTACGAGCAGTACTTC CASSLVWGPSYEQYF
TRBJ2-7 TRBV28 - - TGTGCCAGCAGGCAGGGGCAGTCCTACGAGCAGTACTTC CASRQGQSYEQYF
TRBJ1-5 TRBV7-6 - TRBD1 TGTGCCAGCAGCGCCGACAGGGCAGGTCAGCCCCAGCATTTT CASSADRAGQPQHF
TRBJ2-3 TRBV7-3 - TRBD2 TGTGCCAGCAGCTTGGGACTAGCTAAAGATACGCAGTATTTT CASSLGLAKDTQYF
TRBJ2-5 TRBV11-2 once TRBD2 TGTGCCAGCAGCTCTTGGACTAGTCCAGAGACCCAGTACTTC CASSSWTSPETQYF
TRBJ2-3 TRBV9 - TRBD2 TGTGCCAGCAGCGTAGACTTACTAGCGGGGGGCACAGATACGCAGTATTTT CASSVDLLAGGTDTQYF